The following is a T cell receptor (beta chain) sequence with its context. The repertoire was sequenced with immunoSEQ multiplex PCR; TCRdb's copy has only in-frame clones and lacks some. The sample shows around 72,000 clones, 82% of them seen only once. The sample originates from a study of T cell responses to AZD1222 COVID-19 vaccine. The CDR3 loop spans 16 amino acids. The V segment lost 3 bases and the J segment 5 bases; nucleotides outside the gene matches: 9. Germline V lookup: CDR1 SGDLS, CDR2 YYNGEE. The sequence came from an adult in good health. The gene calls are TRBV9 and TRBJ2-2, with TRBD2 identical over 8 bases. The material was peripheral blood, obtained on day 0 of AZD1222 vaccination. CDR3 amino acids: CASSAHGTSETGELFF. Written as DNA, the CDR3 is TGTGCCAGCAGCGCTCACGGGACTAGTGAGACCGGGGAGCTGTTTTTT. Looking up the rest from reference TRBV9 and TRBJ2-2 gives the full variable domain: DSGVTQTPKHLITATGQRVTLRCSPRSGDLSVYWYQQSLDQGLQFLIQYYNGEERAKGNILERFSAQQFPDLHSELNLSSLELGDSALYFCASSAHGTSETGELFFGEGSRLTVL.